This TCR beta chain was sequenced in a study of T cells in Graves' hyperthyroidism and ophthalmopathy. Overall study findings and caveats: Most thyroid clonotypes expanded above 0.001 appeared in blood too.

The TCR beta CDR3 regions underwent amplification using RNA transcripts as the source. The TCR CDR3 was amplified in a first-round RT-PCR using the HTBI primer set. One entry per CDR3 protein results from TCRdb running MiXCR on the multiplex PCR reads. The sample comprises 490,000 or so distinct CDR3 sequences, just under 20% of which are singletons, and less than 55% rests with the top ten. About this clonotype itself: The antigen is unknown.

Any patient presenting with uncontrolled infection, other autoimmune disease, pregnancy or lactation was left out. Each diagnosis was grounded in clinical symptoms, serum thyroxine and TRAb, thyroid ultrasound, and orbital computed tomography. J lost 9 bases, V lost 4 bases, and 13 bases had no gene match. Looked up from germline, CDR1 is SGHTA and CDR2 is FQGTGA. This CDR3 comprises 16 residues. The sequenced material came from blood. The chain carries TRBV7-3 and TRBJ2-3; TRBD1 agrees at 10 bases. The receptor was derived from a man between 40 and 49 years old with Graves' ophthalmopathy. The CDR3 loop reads CASSSGQGVLGETQYF. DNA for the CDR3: TGTGCCAGCAGCTCTGGACAGGGGGTTCTTGGGGAGACGCAGTATTTT.